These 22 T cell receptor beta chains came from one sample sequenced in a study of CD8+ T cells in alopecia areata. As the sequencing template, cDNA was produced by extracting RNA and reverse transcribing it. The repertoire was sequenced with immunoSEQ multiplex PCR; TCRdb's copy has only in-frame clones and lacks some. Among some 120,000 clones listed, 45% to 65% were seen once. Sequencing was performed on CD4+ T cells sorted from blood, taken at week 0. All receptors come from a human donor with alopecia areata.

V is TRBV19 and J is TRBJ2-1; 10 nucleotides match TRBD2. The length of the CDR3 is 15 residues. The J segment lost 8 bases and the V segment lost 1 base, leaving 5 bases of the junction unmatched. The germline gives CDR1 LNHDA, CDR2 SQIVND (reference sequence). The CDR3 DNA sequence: TGTGCCAGTAGTATAGGGTCTAGCGGGAGCTATGAGCAGTTCTTC. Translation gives CASSIGSSGSYEQFF. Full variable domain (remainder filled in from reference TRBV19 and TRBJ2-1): DGGITQSPKYLFRKEGQNVTLSCEQNLNHDAMYWYRQDPGQGLRLIYYSQIVNDFQKGDIAEGYSVSREKKESFPLTVTSAQKNPTAFYLCASSIGSSGSYEQFFGPGTRLTVL.

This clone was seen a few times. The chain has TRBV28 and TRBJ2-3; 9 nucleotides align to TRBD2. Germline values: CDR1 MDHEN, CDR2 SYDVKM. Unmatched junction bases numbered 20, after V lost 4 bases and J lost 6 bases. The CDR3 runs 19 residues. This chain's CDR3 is CASSSQIRMVAGVLDTQYF. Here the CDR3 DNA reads TGTGCCAGCAGTTCACAGATACGCATGGTAGCGGGAGTTTTGGATACGCAGTATTTT. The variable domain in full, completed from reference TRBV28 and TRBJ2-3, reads DVKVTQSSRYLVKRTGEKVFLECVQDMDHENMFWYRQDPGLGLRLIYFSYDVKMKEKGDIPEGYSVSREKKERFSLILESASTNQTSMYLCASSSQIRMVAGVLDTQYFGPGTRLTVL.

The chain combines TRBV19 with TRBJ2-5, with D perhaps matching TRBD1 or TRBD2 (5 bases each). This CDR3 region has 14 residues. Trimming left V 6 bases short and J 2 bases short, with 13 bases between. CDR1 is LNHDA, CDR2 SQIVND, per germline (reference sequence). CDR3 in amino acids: CASRLGPRQETQYF. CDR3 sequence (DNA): TGTGCCAGTAGATTGGGACCGAGACAAGAGACCCAGTACTTC.

CDR3 sequence (DNA): TGTGCCAGCAGCTTAGCTAGCGGGGGGGCCGGCGAGACCCAGTACTTC. Translation: CASSLASGGAGETQYF. The chain links TRBV7-6 to TRBJ2-5; 11 nucleotides line up with TRBD2. CDR1 is SGHVS, CDR2 FNYEAQ, per germline. V gave up 0 bases and J gave up 5 bases; unmatched junction bases: 5. This CDR3 contains 16 residues.

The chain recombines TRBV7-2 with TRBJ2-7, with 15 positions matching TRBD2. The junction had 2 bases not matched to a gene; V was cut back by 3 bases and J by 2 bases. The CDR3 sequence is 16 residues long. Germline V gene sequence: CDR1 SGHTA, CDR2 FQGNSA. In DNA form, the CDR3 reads TGTGCCAGCAGCTTCCGGACTAGCGGGGGGGCCTACGAGCAGTACTTC. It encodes CASSFRTSGGAYEQYF.

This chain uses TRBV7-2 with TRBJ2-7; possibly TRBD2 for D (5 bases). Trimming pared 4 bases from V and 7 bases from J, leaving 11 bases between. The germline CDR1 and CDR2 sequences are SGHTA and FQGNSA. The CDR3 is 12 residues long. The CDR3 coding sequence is TGTGCCAGCAGCTCCCGTTCGGGAGAGCAGTACTTC. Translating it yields CASSSRSGEQYF.

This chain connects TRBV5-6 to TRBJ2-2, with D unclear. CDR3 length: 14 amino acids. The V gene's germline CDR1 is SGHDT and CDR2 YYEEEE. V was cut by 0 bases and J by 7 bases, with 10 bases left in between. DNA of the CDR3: TGTGCCAGCAGCTTGGCCTCATCGATCGGGGAGCTGTTTTTT. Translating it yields CASSLASSIGELFF.

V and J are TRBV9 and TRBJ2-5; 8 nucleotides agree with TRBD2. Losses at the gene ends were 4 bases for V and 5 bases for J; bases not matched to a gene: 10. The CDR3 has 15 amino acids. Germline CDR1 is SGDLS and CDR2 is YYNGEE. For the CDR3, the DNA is TGTGCCAGCAGCTCGGAAGCGGGAGCGAGGGAGACCCAGTACTTC. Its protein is CASSSEAGARETQYF.

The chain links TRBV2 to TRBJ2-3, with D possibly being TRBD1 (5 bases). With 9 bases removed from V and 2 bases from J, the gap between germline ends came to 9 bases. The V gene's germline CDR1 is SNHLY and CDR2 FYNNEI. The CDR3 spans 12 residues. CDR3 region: CARQGDTDTQYF. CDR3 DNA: TGTGCCAGGCAAGGGGACACAGATACGCAGTATTTT.

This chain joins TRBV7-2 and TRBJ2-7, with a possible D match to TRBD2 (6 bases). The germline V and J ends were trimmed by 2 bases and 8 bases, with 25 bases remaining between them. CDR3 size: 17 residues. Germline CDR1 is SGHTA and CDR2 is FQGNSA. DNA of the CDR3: TGTGCCAGCAGCTTATTGGTTAGGGGCGGGACTTCTCCCAAGCAGTACTTC. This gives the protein CASSLLVRGGTSPKQYF.

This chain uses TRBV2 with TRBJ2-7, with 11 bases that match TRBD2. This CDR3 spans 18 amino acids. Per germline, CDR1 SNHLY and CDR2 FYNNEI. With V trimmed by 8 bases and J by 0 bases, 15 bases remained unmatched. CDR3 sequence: CASLIASGGPGSSYEQYF. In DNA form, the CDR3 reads TGTGCCAGCTTGATAGCTAGCGGGGGGCCCGGGAGCTCCTACGAGCAGTACTTC. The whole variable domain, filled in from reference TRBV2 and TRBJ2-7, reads EPEVTQTPSHQVTQMGQEVILRCVPISNHLYFYWYRQILGQKVEFLVSFYNNEISEKSEIFDDQFSVERPDGSNFTLKIRSTKLEDSAMYFCASLIASGGPGSSYEQYFGPGTRLTVT.

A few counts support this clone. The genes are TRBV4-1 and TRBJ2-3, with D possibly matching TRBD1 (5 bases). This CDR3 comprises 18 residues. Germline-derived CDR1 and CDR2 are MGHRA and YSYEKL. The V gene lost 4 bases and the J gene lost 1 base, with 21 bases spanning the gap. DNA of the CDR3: TGCGCCAGCAGCCCCGTCTCCCCAACTCAGGGCCGCACAGATACGCAGTATTTT. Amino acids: CASSPVSPTQGRTDTQYF.

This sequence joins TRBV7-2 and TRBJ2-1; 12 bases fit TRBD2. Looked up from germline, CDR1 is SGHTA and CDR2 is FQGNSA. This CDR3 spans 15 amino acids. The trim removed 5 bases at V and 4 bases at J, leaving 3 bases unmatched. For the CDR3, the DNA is TGTGCCAGCAGCATAACTAGCGGGGGGTACAATGAGCAGTTCTTC. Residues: CASSITSGGYNEQFF.

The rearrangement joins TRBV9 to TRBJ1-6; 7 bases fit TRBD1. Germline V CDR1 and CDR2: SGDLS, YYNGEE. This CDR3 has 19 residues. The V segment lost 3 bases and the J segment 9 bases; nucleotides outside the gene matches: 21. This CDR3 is CASSALPGQVPTGGSPLHF. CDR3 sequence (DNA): TGTGCCAGCAGCGCGCTTCCCGGACAGGTACCCACCGGCGGTTCACCCCTCCACTTT.

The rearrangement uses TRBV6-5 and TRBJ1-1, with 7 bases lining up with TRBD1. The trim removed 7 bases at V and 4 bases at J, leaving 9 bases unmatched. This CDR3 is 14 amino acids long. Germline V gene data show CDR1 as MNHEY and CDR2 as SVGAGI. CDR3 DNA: TGTGCCAGCAAGCTGACAGGGTTGAGCACTGAAGCTTTCTTT. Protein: CASKLTGLSTEAFF.

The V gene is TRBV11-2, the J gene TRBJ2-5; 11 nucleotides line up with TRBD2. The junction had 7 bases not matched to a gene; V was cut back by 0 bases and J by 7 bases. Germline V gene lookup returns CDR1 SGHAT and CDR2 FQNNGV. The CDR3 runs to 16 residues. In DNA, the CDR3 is TGTGCCAGCAGCTTAGAGTTAGCGGGAGGGCCCGGGACCCAGTACTTC. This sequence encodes CASSLELAGGPGTQYF.

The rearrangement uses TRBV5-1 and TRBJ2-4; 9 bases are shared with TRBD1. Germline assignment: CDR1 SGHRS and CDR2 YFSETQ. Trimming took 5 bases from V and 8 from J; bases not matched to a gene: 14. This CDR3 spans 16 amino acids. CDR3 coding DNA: TGCGCCAGCAGTTCTGGACAGGGGCATATCGTAGACATTCAGTACTTC. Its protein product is CASSSGQGHIVDIQYF. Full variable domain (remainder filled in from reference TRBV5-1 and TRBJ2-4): KAGVTQTPRYLIKTRGQQVTLSCSPISGHRSVSWYQQTPGQGLQFLFEYFSETQRNKGNFPGRFSGRQFSNSRSEMNVSTLELGDSALYLCASSSGQGHIVDIQYFGAGTRLSVL.

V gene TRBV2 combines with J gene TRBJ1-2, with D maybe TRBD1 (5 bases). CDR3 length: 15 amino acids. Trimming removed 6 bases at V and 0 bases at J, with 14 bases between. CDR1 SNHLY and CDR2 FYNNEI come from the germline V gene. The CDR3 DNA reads TGTGCCAGCAGCAGGGAAGGACCTACTAACTATGGCTACACCTTC. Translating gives CASSREGPTNYGYTF.

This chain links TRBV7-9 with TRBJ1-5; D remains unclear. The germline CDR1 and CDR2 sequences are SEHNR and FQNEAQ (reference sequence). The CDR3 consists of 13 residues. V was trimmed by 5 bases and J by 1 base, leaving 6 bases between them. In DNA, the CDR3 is TGTGCCAGCAGCGAGAAAAGCAATCAGCCCCAGCATTTT. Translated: CASSEKSNQPQHF.

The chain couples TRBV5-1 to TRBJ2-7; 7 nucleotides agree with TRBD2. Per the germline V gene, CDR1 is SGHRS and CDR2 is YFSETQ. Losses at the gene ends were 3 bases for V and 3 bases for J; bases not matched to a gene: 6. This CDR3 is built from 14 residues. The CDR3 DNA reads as TGCGCCAGCAGCTCTAGCGGATTTTACTACGAGCAGTACTTC. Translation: CASSSSGFYYEQYF.

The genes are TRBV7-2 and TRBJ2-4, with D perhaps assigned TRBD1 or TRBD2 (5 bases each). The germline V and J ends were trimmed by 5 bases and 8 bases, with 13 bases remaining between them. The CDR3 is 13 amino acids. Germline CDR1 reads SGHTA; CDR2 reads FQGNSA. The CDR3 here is CASSPWGSDIQYF. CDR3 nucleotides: TGTGCCAGCAGCCCGTGGGGGAGTGACATTCAGTACTTC.

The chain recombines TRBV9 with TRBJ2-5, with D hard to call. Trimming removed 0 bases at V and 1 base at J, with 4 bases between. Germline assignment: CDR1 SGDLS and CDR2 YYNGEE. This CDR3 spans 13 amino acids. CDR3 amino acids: CASSVAPQETQYF. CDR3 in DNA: TGTGCCAGCAGCGTAGCCCCCCAAGAGACCCAGTACTTC. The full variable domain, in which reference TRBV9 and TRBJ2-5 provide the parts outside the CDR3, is DSGVTQTPKHLITATGQRVTLRCSPRSGDLSVYWYQQSLDQGLQFLIQYYNGEERAKGNILERFSAQQFPDLHSELNLSSLELGDSALYFCASSVAPQETQYFGPGTRLLVL.